This TCR beta chain was identified during a study of OX40 agonist ivuxolimab in advanced cancers. Study-wide background: Three patients got partial responses; one had hepatocellular carcinoma and two had cutaneous melanoma.

Broader study findings: The expanded peripheral T cells' antigen specificity was not determined. Among the least clonally expanded were partial responders at 0.1-3.0 mg/kg.

Here immunoSEQ multiplex PCR was the method, and the copy in TCRdb shows in-frame clones only, minus some. The sample lists tens of thousands of clones, approximately 90% occurring once. A note on this clone: Antigen unknown.

V lost 4 bases to trimming and J lost 6 bases; unmatched junction nucleotides: 19. The germline V gene has CDR1 MDHEN and CDR2 SYDVKM. The CDR3 totals 18 residues. The source was CD4+ or CD8+ T cells sorted from blood, collected in a trial of the OX40 agonist ivuxolimab. J is TRBJ1-2 and V is TRBV28, with 8 bases fitting TRBD1. The receptor was derived from an adult with an advanced solid tumor such as melanoma, head and neck, liver or kidney cancer. CDR3 sequence (DNA): TGTGCCAGCAGTTCAAAAGTTCTCTTGACAGGGGCCCGGGATGGCTACACCTTC. Translation: CASSSKVLLTGARDGYTF.